This passage covers 11 T cell receptor beta chains from one sample sequenced in a study of shared clonotypes between healthy human individuals. Assay: immunoSEQ multiplex PCR; the TCRdb copy retains only in-frame clones and omits some. The repertoire holds about 330,000 clones, with roughly 91% as singletons. What was sequenced was memory CD8+ T cells sorted from blood. The subset is: CD45RO+ cells pooled with CCR7-negative TemRA cells. The receptors were sampled from a man aged 18 to 29 in good health.

The chain carries TRBV2 and TRBJ2-3; a weak D match, TRBD1 (6 bases). This CDR3 has 15 residues. CDR1 SNHLY and CDR2 FYNNEI come from the germline V gene. V was trimmed by 8 bases and J by 2 bases, leaving 17 bases between them. Here the CDR3 DNA reads TGTGCCAGCCCCCCTTCGGGACACACCACAGATACGCAGTATTTT. Translating it yields CASPPSGHTTDTQYF.

This chain links TRBV6-5 with TRBJ2-6; D is unclear. This CDR3 is built from 13 residues. Germline V gene sequence: CDR1 MNHEY, CDR2 SVGAGI. V lost 2 bases and J lost 6, with 5 bases in between. The CDR3: CASSYAEANVLTF. In DNA form, the CDR3 reads TGTGCCAGCAGTTACGCGGAGGCCAACGTCCTGACTTTC.

The V and J genes are TRBV5-6 and TRBJ1-6, with D unclear. The CDR3 sequence is 13 residues long. V gave up 2 bases and J gave up 7 bases, with 7 bases separating them. CDR1 and CDR2 (germline): SGHDT, YYEEEE. The CDR3 is CASSFGPNSPLHF. CDR3 nucleotide sequence: TGTGCCAGCAGCTTCGGACCCAATTCACCCCTCCACTTT.

The chain is built from TRBV29-1 and TRBJ2-7, with D possibly matching TRBD2 (6 bases). The CDR3 spans 13 residues. With 4 bases removed from V and 3 bases from J, the gap between germline ends came to 13 bases. From germline, CDR1 is SQVTM and CDR2 ANQGSEA. The CDR3 DNA reads TGCAGCGTTGCTAGTGGGAGGCACTACGAGCAGTACTTC. Protein: CSVASGRHYEQYF.

The chain employs TRBV6-1 and TRBJ1-5, with 7 bases identical to TRBD1. The V segment lost 11 bases and the J segment 5 bases; nucleotides outside the gene matches: 12. CDR3 length equals 14 residues. From germline, CDR1 is MNHNS and CDR2 SASEGT. The CDR3 sequence is CAGSYSGGDQPQHF. CDR3 nucleotides: TGTGCCGGCTCTTACTCAGGGGGAGATCAGCCCCAGCATTTT.

The chain has TRBV5-4 and TRBJ2-1; TRBD1 or TRBD2 may be the D gene (5 bases each). The V and J ends lost 4 bases and 9 bases respectively, with 20 bases between them. This CDR3 comprises 15 residues. CDR1 and CDR2 from the germline V gene are SGHNT and YYREEE (reference sequence). The CDR3 DNA sequence: TGTGCCAGCAGCGCTGCCGGGACCAGCTATTCTGAGCAGTTCTTC. Its translation is CASSAAGTSYSEQFF.

CDR3 amino acids: CASSSYRGAYEQYF. CDR3 DNA: TGTGCCAGCAGCAGCTATCGGGGAGCCTACGAGCAGTACTTC. The chain carries TRBV25-1 and TRBJ2-7, with D maybe TRBD2 (5 bases). Per the germline V gene, CDR1 is MGHDK and CDR2 is SYGVNS. This CDR3 is built from 14 residues. Trimming took 6 bases from V and 2 from J, leaving 14 bases between them.

V usage is TRBV7-9 and J usage is TRBJ2-7; 9 bases are a match to TRBD1. Germline V gene lookup returns CDR1 SEHNR and CDR2 FQNEAQ (reference sequence). After removal of 4 bases from V and 3 bases from J, the junction contained 10 bases not matched to a gene. The CDR3 has 16 amino acids. CDR3 protein: CASSSTGTGRDYEQYF. CDR3 nucleotides: TGTGCCAGCAGCTCAACAGGGACAGGGAGAGACTACGAGCAGTACTTC.

The chain joins TRBV30 to TRBJ1-1, with D tentatively TRBD1 (5 bases). CDR3 length: 13 amino acids. Trimming shortened V by 5 bases and J by 5 bases, and 15 bases separated the two germline ends. Germline V gives CDR1 GTSNPN, CDR2 SVGIG (reference sequence). The CDR3 DNA sequence: TGTGCCTGGTATCAGGGAGGGTGGACTGAAGCTTTCTTT. It specifies CAWYQGGWTEAFF.

There are a few counts of this clone. The chain combines TRBV6-1 with TRBJ1-2; D is unresolved. Deletions cut 4 bases from V and 4 bases from J, with 10 bases between. The CDR3 has 13 amino acids. Germline V gene data show CDR1 as MNHNS and CDR2 as SASEGT. CDR3 coding DNA: TGTGCCAGCAGTGTCGGACGGCTCTATGGCTACACCTTC. This sequence encodes CASSVGRLYGYTF.

This clone was detected only once. The chain is built from TRBV5-1 and TRBJ1-2; D might be TRBD1 (5 bases). Germline V lookup: CDR1 SGHRS, CDR2 YFSETQ. CDR3 length: 15 residues. Trimming left V 2 bases short and J 2 bases short, with 13 bases between. CDR3 in amino acids: CASSFYRDANYGYTF. In nucleotides, the CDR3 is TGCGCCAGCAGCTTTTACCGGGACGCCAACTATGGCTACACCTTC.